This T cell receptor (beta chain) was sequenced during a study of cytomegalovirus exposure and HLA in healthy donors. Findings of the study overall: In an earlier analysis, in some 540 donors, most V segments appeared productive either ~90% or ~30% of the time. A few V segments could not be told apart, such as TRBV6-2 and TRBV6-3, and were left out.

Vbeta (60) and Jbeta (13) primers were used in the PCR. Assay used: immunoSEQ multiplex PCR; TCRdb lists only in-frame clones, some missing. The sample consists of 280,000 or so clones, 85% to 90% of them appearing once. A note on this clone: Its antigen is undetermined.

The V gene's germline CDR1 is PRHDT and CDR2 FYEKMQ (reference sequence). V shed 5 bases and J 3 bases; nucleotides not matched to a gene: 9. The CDR3 is 17 residues long. Healthy individuals who donated bone marrow served as the donors. The sequence came from a woman younger than 35 in good health and CMV-seronegative. This chain connects TRBV13 to TRBJ2-3; TRBD2 matches 12 bases. Sequencing was done on a sample of PBMCs. As DNA, the CDR3 is TGTGCCAGCAGCAAAGGACTAGCGGGGCCTGGGACAGATACGCAGTATTTT. Its translation is CASSKGLAGPGTDTQYF.